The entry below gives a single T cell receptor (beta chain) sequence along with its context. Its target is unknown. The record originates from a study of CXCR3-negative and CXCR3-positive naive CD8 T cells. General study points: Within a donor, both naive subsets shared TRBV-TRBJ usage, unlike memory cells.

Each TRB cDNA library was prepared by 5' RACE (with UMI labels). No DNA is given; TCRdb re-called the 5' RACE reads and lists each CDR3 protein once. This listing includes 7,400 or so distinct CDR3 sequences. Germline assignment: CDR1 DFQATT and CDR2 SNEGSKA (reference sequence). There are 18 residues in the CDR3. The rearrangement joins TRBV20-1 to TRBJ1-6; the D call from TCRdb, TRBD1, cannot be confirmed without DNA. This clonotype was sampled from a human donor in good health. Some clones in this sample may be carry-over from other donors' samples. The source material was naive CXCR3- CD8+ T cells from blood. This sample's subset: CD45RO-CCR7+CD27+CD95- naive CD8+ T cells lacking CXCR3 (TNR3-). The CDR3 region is CSARDLRDSSFYNSPLHF.